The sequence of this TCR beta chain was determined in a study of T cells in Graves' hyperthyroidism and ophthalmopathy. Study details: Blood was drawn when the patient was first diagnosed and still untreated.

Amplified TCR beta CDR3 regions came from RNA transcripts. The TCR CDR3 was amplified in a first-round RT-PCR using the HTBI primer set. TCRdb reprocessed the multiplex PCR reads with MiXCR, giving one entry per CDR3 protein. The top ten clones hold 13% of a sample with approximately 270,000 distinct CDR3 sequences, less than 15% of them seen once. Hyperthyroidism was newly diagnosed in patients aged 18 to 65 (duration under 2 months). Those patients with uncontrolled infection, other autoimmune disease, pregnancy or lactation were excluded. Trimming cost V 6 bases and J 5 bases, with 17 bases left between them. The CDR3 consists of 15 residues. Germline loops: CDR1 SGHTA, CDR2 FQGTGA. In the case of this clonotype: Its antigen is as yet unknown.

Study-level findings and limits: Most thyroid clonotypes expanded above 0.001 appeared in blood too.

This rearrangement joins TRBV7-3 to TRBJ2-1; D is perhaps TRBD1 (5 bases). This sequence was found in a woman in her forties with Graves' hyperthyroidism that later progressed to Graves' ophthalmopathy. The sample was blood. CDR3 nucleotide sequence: TGTGCCAGCAGGACAAGCCAGGGCGCTGACAATGAGCAGTTCTTC. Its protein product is CASRTSQGADNEQFF. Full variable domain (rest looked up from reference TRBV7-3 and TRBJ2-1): GAGVSQTPSNKVTEKGKYVELRCDPISGHTALYWYRQSLGQGPEFLIYFQGTGAADDSGLPNDRFFAVRPEGSVSTLKIQRTERGDSAVYLCASRTSQGADNEQFFGPGTRLTVL.